This T cell receptor (beta chain) derives from a study of T cells in Graves' hyperthyroidism and ophthalmopathy. Points from the study as a whole: Ophthalmopathy prediction by the model preceded onset by a median approximately 6.1 months.

Regions amplified from RNA transcripts were the TCR beta CDR3 regions. An initial round of RT-PCR targeting the TCR CDR3 relied on the HTBI primer set. TCRdb itself ran the multiplex PCR reads through MiXCR, one entry per CDR3 protein. The sample carries just under 750,000 distinct CDR3 sequences, roughly a third recorded once. A few counts support this clonotype. Its specificity is not known. Uncontrolled infection, other autoimmune disease, pregnancy or lactation excluded patients. The CDR3 has 13 amino acids. Trimming removed 5 bases from V and 7 bases from J, with 14 bases in between. The sample consisted of blood. The sequence derives from a woman aged 40 to 55 with Graves' hyperthyroidism. The rearrangement joins TRBV12-3 or TRBV12-4 to TRBJ1-1, with D hard to call. DNA of the CDR3: TGTGCCAGCAGTCCACTGACCTTACGTGAAGCTTTCTTT. This encodes CASSPLTLREAFF.